This T cell receptor (beta chain) is from a study of T cells in Graves' hyperthyroidism and ophthalmopathy. Study findings and constraints: Most thyroid clonotypes that were expanded above 0.001 also turned up in blood.

CDR1 and CDR2 from the germline V gene are ENHRY and SYGVKD. This CDR3 contains 14 residues. Germline trimming cut 11 bases from V and 5 bases from J; bases unmatched to any gene: 11. Many counts were recorded for this clonotype. The antigen is unknown. Amplification targeted TCR beta CDR3 regions from RNA transcripts. TCR CDR3 regions were first amplified by RT-PCR with HTBI primers. TCRdb ran MiXCR on the multiplex PCR reads and lists one entry per CDR3 protein. The profile shows about 350,000 distinct CDR3 sequences, roughly 15% of them singletons. Sequenced material: blood. The rearrangement uses TRBV10-3 and TRBJ2-5; 10 bases agree with TRBD1. The sequence came from a woman in her 30s with Graves' hyperthyroidism that later progressed to Graves' ophthalmopathy. The CDR3 region has the DNA TGTGCCGCTACCGGGACAGGGGTAGGGGAGACCCAGTACTTC. Protein: CAATGTGVGETQYF.